These T cell receptor beta chains were read from a single sample in a study of naive and memory T cell subsets. TCRdb reanalysed the 5' RACE reads using MiXCR and keeps one entry per CDR3 protein. This table has 58,000 or so distinct CDR3 sequences, 6% to 8.5% appearing once. Receptor source: a female donor in good health. Each CDR3 is given with its conserved first and last residue. Fields, in order: clone size, V gene, D gene, J gene, CDR3 DNA, CDR3 protein. A D gene is named only where the DNA matches it firmly. The listing skips clone size in some rows; elsewhere it reads once, few, many or a size class.

few	TRBV5-1	TRBD2	TRBJ2-1	TGCGCCAGCAGTCGGGGGGGCCGAGATGAGCAGTTCTTC	CASSRGGRDEQFF
-	TRBV2	-	TRBJ2-3	TGTGCCAGCACTGGGGGGCAAGCAGATACGCAGTATTTT	CASTGGQADTQYF
few	TRBV3-1	TRBD1	TRBJ1-1	TGTGCCAGCAGCCAGCCGGGACAGGGAGCTGAAGCTTTCTTT	CASSQPGQGAEAFF
-	TRBV20-1	-	TRBJ2-7	TGCAGTGCCCACCGTATGTTAAGCTCCTACGAGCAGTACTTC	CSAHRMLSSYEQYF
-	TRBV5-5	-	TRBJ1-2	TGTGCCAGCAGTCTCGCGGACAGCCTCTATGGCGACACCTTC	CASSLADSLYGDTF
few	TRBV6-5	-	TRBJ1-2	TGTGCCAGCAGACGGGACTCCAACTATGGCTACACCTTC	CASRRDSNYGYTF
few	TRBV6-6	TRBD1	TRBJ1-3	TGTGCTAGCAGGGGGGCCAGGGACGGAAACACCATATATTTT	CASRGARDGNTIYF
-	TRBV6-5	-	TRBJ1-5	TGTGCCAGCAGGAAACGGGGTCAGCCCCAGCATTTT	CASRKRGQPQHF
many	TRBV18	-	TRBJ1-1	TGTGCCAGCTCACCGCAGACTGCGAACACTGAAGCTTTCTTT	CASSPQTANTEAFF
many	TRBV6-2/TRBV6-3	-	TRBJ1-5	TGTGCCACGTCCCCCGCGGGCTTATTGCATTTT	CATSPAGLLHF
many	TRBV20-1	TRBD2	TRBJ2-3	TGCAGTGCTAGATCTAGCGGGGGCACAGATACGCAGTATTTT	CSARSSGGTDTQYF
-	TRBV6-5	-	TRBJ1-2	TGTGCCAGCTCGGTATCGGGCAGGGGTGACGGCTACACCTTC	CASSVSGRGDGYTF
-	TRBV28	TRBD1	TRBJ1-1	TGTGCCAGCAGTTCCCCAGGACAGGGTTGGGGGAACACTGAAGCTTTCTTT	CASSSPGQGWGNTEAFF
-	TRBV29-1	-	TRBJ2-5	TGCAGCGTCGGCGGGGCCTCGAGAGTGGATACCCAGTACTTC	CSVGGASRVDTQYF
many	TRBV18	-	TRBJ1-4	TGTGCCAGCTCACCACGTGGGCTTTGGGACACCTCTAATGAAAAACTGTTTTTT	CASSPRGLWDTSNEKLFF
many	TRBV6-6	-	TRBJ1-3	TGTGCCAGCAGCCCTACAGGGACAAGCTCTGGAAACACCATATATTTT	CASSPTGTSSGNTIYF
many	TRBV6-5	-	TRBJ1-5	TGTGCCAGCAGTTCACAGAGATATCAGCCCCAGCATTTT	CASSSQRYQPQHF
few	TRBV2	-	TRBJ1-6	TGTGCCAGTACGGGACAATATAATTCACCCCTCCACTTT	CASTGQYNSPLHF
-	TRBV9	-	TRBJ2-3	TGTGCCAGCAGCGTTCAAGAGATAAGCACAGATACGCAGTATTTT	CASSVQEISTDTQYF
-	TRBV27	-	TRBJ1-1	TGTGCCAGCAGTTACGTCGATGGGGGTGAAGCTTTCTTT	CASSYVDGGEAFF
-	TRBV5-4	-	TRBJ2-5	TGTGCCAGCAGCTTGCTTTCGCTATACCCAGAGACCCAGTACTTC	CASSLLSLYPETQYF
many	TRBV29-1	TRBD2	TRBJ2-5	TGCAGCACTTACCGACTAGCGGGGACGGAGACCCAGTACTTC	CSTYRLAGTETQYF
few	TRBV9	TRBD2	TRBJ2-1	TGTGCCAGCAGCCCCCAGGAGCGGGGAAGCTCCTACAATGAGCAGTTCTTC	CASSPQERGSSYNEQFF
many	TRBV20-1	-	TRBJ1-4	TGCAGTGCTAGAGTATTTGGGATCCTAGGAGGGAGTGAAAAACTGTTTTTT	CSARVFGILGGSEKLFF
few	TRBV20-1	TRBD2	TRBJ2-5	TGCAGCGGAGCGGGGGGAATTGAGACCCAGTACTTC	CSGAGGIETQYF
few	TRBV5-4	-	TRBJ2-5	TGTGCCAGCAGCTTGTTTGGGGCCCAAGAGACCCAGTACTTC	CASSLFGAQETQYF